This T cell receptor (beta chain) was observed in a study of identifying expanded T cells in peripheral blood. Germline V gene lookup returns CDR1 LGHNA and CDR2 YNFKEQ. There are 15 residues in the CDR3. The V end lost 1 base, the J end lost 7 bases, and 14 bases lay between the germline ends. The table came from immunoSEQ multiplex PCR; TCRdb's copy has only in-frame clones and leaves some out. The data hold 90,000 to 100,000 clones, with 88% observed a single time. General observations from the study: Across healthy donors, higher total template counts meant significantly greater roughly two-week count variance. Technical replicates showed about 1.2 changed clones; two weeks around 15; four weeks 19.

Concerning this clone: Its antigen is not identified.

The clonotype was recovered from a person between 18 and 75 years old in good health. The sequencing input was blood. The chain recombines TRBV4-2 with TRBJ1-5, with D uncertain. In DNA form, the CDR3 reads TGTGCCAGCAGCCAAGGCGGGTCAGGCGGGCAGCCCCAGCATTTT. This translates into CASSQGGSGGQPQHF.